This T cell receptor beta chain was documented in a study of CD8+CD57+ T cells in acquired aplastic anemia. Study details: Sorted cells (CD4+ and CD8+) yielded DNA amounts that averaged roughly 3 ug. Healthy donors gave approximately 9.8 million reads on average for CD4+ cells. The study's findings and limits: Patients and controls were not found to differ significantly in CD8+ Simpson's diversity. Almost 30 shared CD8+ CDR3s appeared highly expressed within patients' immunodominant clones.

CDR1 and CDR2 from the germline V gene are MNHEY and SVGAGI. V lost 8 bases and J lost 5, with 13 bases in between. CDR3 size: 12 residues. The TCR beta profiling, which covered VDJ combination and CDR3 sequence, was carried out using genomic DNA as the template. TCRdb independently ran MiXCR on the reads; one entry per CDR3 protein. The top ten clones hold 16% of a sample with some 190,000 distinct CDR3 sequences, less than 70% of them seen once. A word on this clonotype: Its matching antigen is unknown.

The sequencing sample was made of sorted CD4+, CD8+, or CD8+CD57+ T cells (not recorded which) from PBMCs. The receptor comes from a human donor in good health, serving as a control. V is TRBV6-5 and J is TRBJ2-7, with D perhaps matching TRBD1 (5 bases). The CDR3 DNA sequence: TGTGCCAGCTGGGCAGGGTTCCACGAGCAGTACTTC. Its protein product is CASWAGFHEQYF.